The next 7 T cell receptor beta chains were all read from a single sample in a study of spatial heterogeneity in lung cancer. Sample time point: sample taken at primary tumor resection. TCRdb itself ran the 5' RACE reads through MiXCR, one entry per CDR3 protein. This sample yields 35,000 to 55,000 distinct CDR3 sequences, of which 6.8% are seen a single time; about two fifths belongs to the top ten. The sequences come from PBMCs, collected at surgery. All receptors come from a female donor with early-stage non-small cell lung cancer.

This clonotype has only a few counts. The rearrangement links TRBV20-1 to TRBJ2-7; TRBD2 might be the D (6 bases). The length of the CDR3 is 14 residues. Trimming cost V 0 bases and J 3 bases, with 12 bases left between them. Germline V lookup: CDR1 DFQATT, CDR2 SNEGSKA (reference sequence). As DNA, the CDR3 is TGCAGTGCTAGAGATCGGCGGGGTCACTACGAGCAGTACTTC. Translated: CSARDRRGHYEQYF.

This clonotype was recorded many times. The chain uses TRBV7-2 and TRBJ2-3; D not certain. In germline, CDR1 is SGHTA, CDR2 FQGNSA. The V gene lost 3 bases and the J gene lost 2 bases, with 12 bases spanning the gap. The CDR3 loop spans 15 amino acids. The CDR3 sequence is CASSFQTLLTDTQYF. The CDR3 DNA sequence: TGTGCCAGCAGCTTCCAGACTCTTCTCACAGATACGCAGTATTTT. Using reference TRBV7-2 and TRBJ2-3 for the parts outside the CDR3, the full variable domain is GAGVSQSPSNKVTEKGKDVELRCDPISGHTALYWYRQSLGQGLEFLIYFQGNSAPDKSGLPSDRFSAERTGGSVSTLTIQRTQQEDSAVYLCASSFQTLLTDTQYFGPGTRLTVL.

This clonotype was observed at least ten times. This chain uses TRBV9 with TRBJ2-5; TRBD2 might be the D (7 bases). Trimming removed 3 bases at V and 2 bases at J, with 20 bases between. Germline CDR1 reads SGDLS; CDR2 reads YYNGEE. The CDR3 sequence is 17 residues long. Here the CDR3 reads CASSARRGGPLQETQYF. For the CDR3, the DNA is TGTGCCAGCAGCGCTCGGCGCGGGGGCCCCCTTCAAGAGACCCAGTACTTC.

The table lists this clonotype with many counts. The J gene is TRBJ1-4, the V gene TRBV5-1, with D tentatively TRBD1 (6 bases). V gave up 0 bases and J gave up 8 bases, with 17 bases separating them. This CDR3 has 16 residues. The germline CDR1 and CDR2 sequences are SGHRS and YFSETQ. DNA for the CDR3: TGCGCCAGCAGCTTGGGGACGACGAGGGGGTTCGAAAAACTGTTTTTT. It encodes CASSLGTTRGFEKLFF.

This clonotype was observed a handful of times. V gene TRBV11-2 combines with J gene TRBJ2-3; D ambiguous. Trimming left V 5 bases short and J 2 bases short, with 11 bases between. This CDR3 has 14 residues. Per germline, CDR1 SGHAT and CDR2 FQNNGV. This chain's CDR3 is CASSVVFTTDTQYF. CDR3 coding DNA: TGTGCCAGCAGCGTTGTTTTCACCACAGATACGCAGTATTTT. The variable domain in full, completed from reference TRBV11-2 and TRBJ2-3, reads EAGVAQSPRYKIIEKRQSVAFWCNPISGHATLYWYQQILGQGPKLLIQFQNNGVVDDSQLPKDRFSAERLKGVDSTLKIQPAKLEDSAVYLCASSVVFTTDTQYFGPGTRLTVL.

This clonotype was observed a handful of times. The CDR3 here is CASSPTDRGDNSPLHF. The CDR3 DNA sequence: TGTGCCAGCAGCCCTACCGACAGGGGAGATAATTCACCCCTCCACTTT. The chain links TRBV3-1 to TRBJ1-6; TRBD1 matches 8 bases. The CDR3 extends over 16 amino acids. V gave up 4 bases and J gave up 5 bases; unmatched junction bases: 7. Germline V gene lookup returns CDR1 LGHDT and CDR2 YNNKEL (reference sequence).

The V and J genes are TRBV25-1 and TRBJ2-3; D is uncertain. Germline V gene lookup returns CDR1 MGHDK and CDR2 SYGVNS. The V end lost 5 bases, the J end lost 3 bases, and 21 bases lay between the germline ends. CDR3 length equals 17 residues. CDR3 nucleotide sequence: TGTGCCAGCAGTCTCTCCCTGAATGGGATATCAACAGATACGCAGTATTTT. Amino acid sequence: CASSLSLNGISTDTQYF.